This TCR beta chain was captured in a study of blood T cell repertoires in COVID-19. Study context: Collection of acute and convalescent COVID-19 samples took place in the United States, Italy and Spain. Sample material is recorded as cDNA or gDNA derived from T cells, B-cell-depleted T cells, or PBMCs.

Unmatched junction bases numbered 2, after V lost 9 bases and J lost 0 bases. The CDR3 length is 14 residues. Germline CDR1 MGHDK, CDR2 SYGVNS. As originally analysed: Amplification of reference gene primers provided the estimated nucleated cell counts. Generated by immunoSEQ multiplex PCR, the TCRdb table keeps only in-frame clones and is missing some. That table supplies the V and J calls and clone size; D and trimming were determined from the DNA. Of about 180,000 clones listed, 82% are singletons. The source of this sequence is an older woman with acute or convalescent COVID-19. V and J are TRBV25-1 and TRBJ2-1, with 10 bases matching TRBD1. The sequencing input was peripheral blood. CDR3 sequence reads: CASRTGGSYNEQFF. In nucleotides, the CDR3 is TGTGCCAGTCGGACAGGGGGCTCCTACAATGAGCAGTTCTTC.